These 18 T cell receptor beta chains share one sample of origin, sequenced in a study of T cell changes during pregnancy in multiple sclerosis. Repertoires were generated with immunoSEQ multiplex PCR, while TCRdb's copy carries only in-frame clones and drops some. This table has fewer than 85,000 clones, approximately 92% appearing once. Sample: peripheral blood, taken before pregnancy. Receptor source: a female donor with multiple sclerosis, enrolled in a pregnancy study.

The J gene is TRBJ2-7, the V gene TRBV4-3; a weak D match, TRBD1 (6 bases). V was clipped by 0 bases and J by 3 bases, with 12 bases between them. CDR1 and CDR2 (germline): LGHNA, YSLEER. This CDR3 has 15 residues. The CDR3 spells CASSQDKGHIYEQYF. The CDR3 DNA reads TGCGCCAGCAGCCAAGATAAGGGACACATCTACGAGCAGTACTTC.

This clone was seen only once. V usage is TRBV5-4 and J usage is TRBJ2-1, with 15 bases aligning to TRBD2. The germline gives CDR1 SGHNT, CDR2 YYREEE (reference sequence). Trimming took 3 bases from V and 7 from J; bases not matched to a gene: 8. The CDR3 contains 17 residues. Here the CDR3 reads CASSSGGLAGGGNEQFF. CDR3 DNA sequence: TGTGCCAGCAGCTCGGGGGGACTAGCGGGAGGAGGGAATGAGCAGTTCTTC.

This clone was seen more than once but under ten times. The V call is TRBV9, the J call TRBJ1-1; weak D call: TRBD1 (6 bases). Germline lookup yields CDR1 SGDLS and CDR2 YYNGEE. The CDR3 loop spans 14 amino acids. The ends were cut back, 3 bases at V and 1 base at J, with 10 bases in the middle. CDR3 sequence (DNA): TGTGCCAGCAGCGCCAGGGGCAAGAACACTGAAGCTTTCTTT. Translating gives CASSARGKNTEAFF.

The rearrangement joins TRBV10-2 to TRBJ2-3, with unresolved D. Germline CDR1 WSHSY, CDR2 SAAADI. CDR3 length: 16 amino acids. V was trimmed by 3 bases and J by 1 base, leaving 14 bases between them. For the CDR3, the DNA is TGCGCCAGCAGTGAATGGAGTAGTGCGGGCACAGATACGCAGTATTTT. Translated: CASSEWSSAGTDTQYF.

Only a few counts were recorded for this clone. The rearrangement links TRBV5-1 to TRBJ2-1; 11 positions match TRBD2. The CDR3 has 17 residues. Germline V gene data show CDR1 as SGHRS and CDR2 as YFSETQ. The junction had 12 bases not matched to a gene; V was cut back by 4 bases and J by 6 bases. The CDR3 loop is CASSPGVAGGPSNEQFF. The CDR3 nucleotides read TGCGCCAGCAGCCCCGGGGTAGCGGGAGGGCCAAGCAATGAGCAGTTCTTC. The whole variable domain, filled in from reference TRBV5-1 and TRBJ2-1, reads KAGVTQTPRYLIKTRGQQVTLSCSPISGHRSVSWYQQTPGQGLQFLFEYFSETQRNKGNFPGRFSGRQFSNSRSEMNVSTLELGDSALYLCASSPGVAGGPSNEQFFGPGTRLTVL.

CDR3 coding DNA: TGTGCCAGCTCGGAGGACAGGGGTCACTACGAGCAGTACTTC. Translating it yields CASSEDRGHYEQYF. The chain is built from TRBV18 and TRBJ2-7; 9 bases fit TRBD1. The CDR3 is 14 residues long. Germline-derived CDR1 and CDR2 are KGHSH and LQKENI. V trimming: 6 bases; J trimming: 3 bases; junction bases outside the gene matches: 6.

DNA of the CDR3: TGTGCCAGCAGCTTAGTTCTCGGAACTAGTGCTACAGATACGCAGTATTTT. This codes for CASSLVLGTSATDTQYF. The rearrangement uses TRBV7-9 and TRBJ2-3; TRBD2 might be the D (5 bases). The V gene lost 1 base and the J gene lost 3 bases, with 17 bases spanning the gap. The CDR3 loop spans 17 amino acids. Germline CDR1 is SEHNR and CDR2 is FQNEAQ (reference sequence).

The chain couples TRBV19 to TRBJ2-3; D remains ambiguous. Trimming took off 10 bases at V and 0 bases at J, with 2 bases between the two ends. Germline CDR1 reads LNHDA; CDR2 reads SQIVND (reference sequence). The CDR3 spans 10 residues. The CDR3 DNA reads TGTGCCACTAGCACAGATACGCAGTATTTT. This sequence encodes CATSTDTQYF.

The rearrangement joins TRBV14 to TRBJ2-1; a possible D gene is TRBD2 (5 bases). Germline V lookup: CDR1 SGHDN, CDR2 FVKESK. With 0 bases removed from V and 9 bases from J, the gap between germline ends came to 15 bases. The CDR3 spans 15 residues. The CDR3 DNA reads as TGTGCCAGCAGCCAAGATTCTCTCCCGGGATCTGAGCAGTTCTTC. This translates into CASSQDSLPGSEQFF.

V gene TRBV6-5 combines with J gene TRBJ1-5; TRBD1 matches 10 bases. The CDR3 runs 14 residues. Germline trimming cut 6 bases from V and 6 bases from J; bases unmatched to any gene: 5. Per the germline V gene, CDR1 is MNHEY and CDR2 is SVGAGI. The CDR3 reads CASSPGQGGQPQHF. The CDR3 bases are TGTGCCAGCAGCCCCGGACAGGGGGGTCAGCCCCAGCATTTT.

The V and J genes are TRBV4-3 and TRBJ2-3; D not resolved. The CDR3 is made up of 12 amino acids. Germline V lookup: CDR1 LGHNA, CDR2 YSLEER. V lost 1 base, J lost 5 bases, and 4 bases lay in between. Here the CDR3 reads CASSQVGDTQYF. The CDR3 region has the DNA TGCGCCAGCAGCCAAGTCGGAGATACGCAGTATTTT.

This chain uses TRBV6-5 with TRBJ2-2; D ambiguous. The CDR3 loop spans 15 amino acids. Germline-derived CDR1 and CDR2 are MNHEY and SVGAGI. V was shortened by 8 bases and J by 2 bases, with 15 bases between the two germline ends. CDR3 sequence: CASSMVAANTGELFF. CDR3 nucleotides: TGTGCCAGCTCCATGGTAGCAGCCAACACCGGGGAGCTGTTTTTT.

This chain links TRBV18 with TRBJ2-7; 9 bases match TRBD1. With 2 bases clipped from V and 4 bases from J, the junction kept 12 bases outside the gene matches. The CDR3 sequence is 17 residues long. Germline CDR1 is KGHSH and CDR2 is LQKENI. DNA for the CDR3: TGTGCCAGCTCACCAACACGTTCCGGGACAGGGAGTTACGAGCAGTACTTC. Translating gives CASSPTRSGTGSYEQYF.

V and J are TRBV13 and TRBJ2-7, with a possible D match to TRBD2 (6 bases). Germline-derived CDR1 and CDR2 are PRHDT and FYEKMQ (reference sequence). V was shortened by 4 bases and J by 1 base, with 14 bases between the two germline ends. The CDR3 length is 15 residues. CDR3 in DNA: TGTGCCAGCAGCTCCGGGGTAGCGGTTTCCTACGAGCAGTACTTC. It specifies CASSSGVAVSYEQYF. The variable domain in full, with the rest retrieved from reference TRBV13 and TRBJ2-7, is AAGVIQSPRHLIKEKRETATLKCYPIPRHDTVYWYQQGPGQDPQFLISFYEKMQSDKGSIPDRFSAQQFSDYHSELNMSSLELGDSALYFCASSSGVAVSYEQYFGPGTRLTVT.

The genes are TRBV28 and TRBJ2-5, with D possibly TRBD2 on 6 matching bases. The germline V gene encodes CDR1 MDHEN and CDR2 SYDVKM. V lost 2 bases, J lost 3 bases, and 10 bases lay in between. The CDR3 is made up of 14 amino acids. The CDR3, as DNA: TGTGCCAGCAGTTTAGAGGCGGGAAAAGAGACCCAGTACTTC. Its protein product is CASSLEAGKETQYF.

This chain links TRBV4-3 with TRBJ2-1; TRBD2 aligns across 9 bases. The germline CDR1 and CDR2 sequences are LGHNA and YSLEER. The junction had 5 bases not matched to a gene; V was cut back by 0 bases and J by 2 bases. The CDR3 consists of 17 residues. The CDR3 region has the DNA TGCGCCAGCAGCCAAGACGTGGGCGGGAGGGCCTACAATGAGCAGTTCTTC. Encoded protein: CASSQDVGGRAYNEQFF.

This clone appeared a few times. The chain recombines TRBV29-1 with TRBJ1-1; tentative D call: TRBD1 (5 bases). CDR1 and CDR2 (germline): SQVTM, ANQGSEA. V was pared by 6 bases and J by 1 base, with 21 bases between. The CDR3 runs 16 residues. CDR3 bases: TGCAGCGTGTCGAAAACAGGCGGACCTTCGAACACTGAAGCTTTCTTT. This codes for CSVSKTGGPSNTEAFF.

This clone was seen a few times. The chain carries TRBV7-8 and TRBJ2-7, with 7 bases lining up with TRBD1. Trimming cost V 1 base and J 5 bases; bases outside gene matches: 2. CDR3 length: 13 residues. Germline V CDR1 and CDR2: SGHVS, FQNEAQ. The CDR3 coding sequence is TGTGCCAGCAGCTTAGGACAGGGAAACGAGCAGTACTTC. This translates into CASSLGQGNEQYF. Combining the CDR3 with reference TRBV7-8 and TRBJ2-7 gives the whole variable domain GAGVSQSPRYKVAKRGQDVALRCDPISGHVSLFWYQQALGQGPEFLTYFQNEAQLDKSGLPSDRFFAERPEGSVSTLKIQRTQQEDSAVYLCASSLGQGNEQYFGPGTRLTVT.